This T cell receptor (beta chain) emerged from a study of blood T cell repertoires in COVID-19. Germline CDR1 is SGHNT and CDR2 is YYREEE (reference sequence). The CDR3 extends over 15 amino acids. The V and J ends lost 3 bases and 3 bases, in that order; junction bases with no gene match: 7. The repertoire was sequenced with immunoSEQ multiplex PCR; TCRdb's copy has only in-frame clones and lacks some. The sample contains 120,000 to 150,000 clones, roughly 84% of which appear only once. Sequences were obtained from PBMCs or T cells enriched from blood (not recorded which). The receptor was derived from a woman aged 45-60 years who had been exposed to COVID-19. V and J are TRBV5-4 and TRBJ2-7, with 9 nucleotides matching TRBD1. The CDR3 loop reads CASSSPGQGIYEQYF. As DNA, the CDR3 is TGTGCCAGCAGCTCTCCGGGACAGGGCATCTACGAGCAGTACTTC.